This T cell receptor beta chain was profiled in a study of OX40 agonist ivuxolimab in advanced cancers. Overall study: Partial responses were achieved by three patients, one with hepatocellular carcinoma and two with cutaneous melanoma. Study-level findings and limits: People who partly responded at 0.1-3.0 mg/kg had some of the least clonal expansion seen. Blood T cells, both CD4+ and CD8+, expanded clonally by week 6 at 0.1 to 3.0 mg/kg.

Germline lookup yields CDR1 SEHNR and CDR2 FQNEAQ (reference sequence). The V and J ends lost 6 bases and 2 bases respectively, with 14 bases between them. CDR3 length: 14 residues. Blood draws occurred at baseline, cycle 4 day 1, and cycle 7 day 1. Clones were read by immunoSEQ multiplex PCR, and TCRdb kept only the in-frame ones, dropping some. The profile shows approximately 67,000 clones, around nine tenths of them singletons. On this clone itself: The antigen is undetermined.

The clonotype was recovered from an adult with an advanced solid tumor such as melanoma, head and neck, liver or kidney cancer. The rearrangement links TRBV7-9 to TRBJ2-7, with D uncertain. The input for sequencing was CD4+ or CD8+ T cells sorted from blood, taken in a trial of the OX40 agonist ivuxolimab. The CDR3 coding sequence is TGTGCCAGCAGTTCCACTGTCGGCACCTACGAGCAGTACTTC. Protein: CASSSTVGTYEQYF.